This is a list of T cell receptor beta chains from one sample in a study of blood T cell repertoires in COVID-19. This table comes from immunoSEQ multiplex PCR, and its TCRdb copy is limited to in-frame clones, with some not included. The sample includes approximately 210,000 clones, roughly 94% seen only once; the top ten take about 0.8%. Specimen: peripheral blood. These receptor sequences come from a young man with COVID-19, enrolled during active disease. Both conserved end residues are trimmed from each CDR3. The order of the fields is J gene, V gene, CDR3 length, clone size, CDR3 protein. The size field is filled for only some rows; it gives once, few, many or a size class.

J: TRBJ2-7; V: TRBV6-5; length: 13; size: once; CDR3: ASSYFGASTYEQY
J: TRBJ1-2; V: TRBV7-9; length: 13; size: .; CDR3: ASSLAIGVKDLYT
J: TRBJ2-2; V: TRBV6-5; length: 13; size: .; CDR3: ASSYRVTNTGELF
J: TRBJ1-1; V: TRBV6-5; length: 10; size: .; CDR3: ASSERNTEAF
J: TRBJ2-5; V: TRBV27; length: 12; size: once; CDR3: ASSLTGVGETQY
J: TRBJ1-2; V: TRBV6-5; length: 10; size: .; CDR3: ASRTVNYGYT
J: TRBJ1-1; V: TRBV19; length: 13; size: .; CDR3: ASRRDRAEYTEAF
J: TRBJ1-6; V: TRBV7-9; length: 11; size: .; CDR3: ASSRTDNSPLH
J: TRBJ2-2; V: TRBV6-6; length: 13; size: .; CDR3: ASTPMTEVTGELF
J: TRBJ1-5; V: TRBV24-1; length: 15; size: .; CDR3: ATSAQGQGRSNQPQH
J: TRBJ1-2; V: TRBV6-5; length: 12; size: once; CDR3: ASRRLQVNYGYT
J: TRBJ2-3; V: TRBV9; length: 14; size: once; CDR3: ASSVVGAGVTDTQY
J: TRBJ2-5; V: TRBV6-1; length: 11; size: once; CDR3: ASSELQQETQY
J: TRBJ1-6; V: TRBV28; length: 13; size: once; CDR3: ASRPMGQENSPLH
J: TRBJ1-3; V: TRBV5-1; length: 13; size: .; CDR3: ASSVDRGSGNTIY
J: TRBJ1-5; V: TRBV28; length: 11; size: once; CDR3: ASSGRGGQPQH
J: TRBJ1-1; V: TRBV6-6; length: 15; size: .; CDR3: ASRRRKHGGAETEAF
J: TRBJ2-6; V: TRBV19; length: 13; size: few; CDR3: ASSRGNSGANVLT
J: TRBJ2-3; V: TRBV4-1; length: 16; size: .; CDR3: ASSQDSPGLPSTDTQY
J: TRBJ1-6; V: TRBV6-2/TRBV6-3; length: 14; size: .; CDR3: ASSYGGSSYNSPLH
J: TRBJ2-3; V: TRBV10-3; length: 14; size: once; CDR3: AISESGAQSTDTQY
J: TRBJ2-2; V: TRBV4-1; length: 12; size: few; CDR3: ASSILANTGELF
J: TRBJ1-1; V: TRBV7-9; length: 12; size: .; CDR3: ASGTAAPYTEAF
J: TRBJ1-3; V: TRBV12-3/TRBV12-4; length: 11; size: .; CDR3: ASSPTTENTIY
J: TRBJ2-7; V: TRBV21-1; length: 15; size: .; CDR3: ASSKARPSGGNYEQY
J: TRBJ2-5; V: TRBV4-2; length: 12; size: .; CDR3: ASSQDGSQETQY